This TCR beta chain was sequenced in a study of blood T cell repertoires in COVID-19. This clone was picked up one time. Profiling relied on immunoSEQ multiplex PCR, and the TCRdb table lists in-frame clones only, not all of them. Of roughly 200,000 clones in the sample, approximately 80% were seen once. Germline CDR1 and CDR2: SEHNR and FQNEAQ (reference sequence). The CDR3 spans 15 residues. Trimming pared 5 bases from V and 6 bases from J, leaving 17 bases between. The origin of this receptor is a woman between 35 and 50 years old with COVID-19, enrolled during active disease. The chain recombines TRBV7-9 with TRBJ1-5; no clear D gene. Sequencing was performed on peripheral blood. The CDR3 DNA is TGTGCCAGCAGCCGGGCGGGAGGGCGAGGTCAGCCCCAGCATTTT. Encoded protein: CASSRAGGRGQPQHF.